This T cell receptor (beta chain) stems from a study of human T cells and chemical hapten exposure. This CDR3 has 13 residues. Germline lookup yields CDR1 SGHRS and CDR2 YFSETQ. About this clonotype itself: A read error may produce the germline difference seen at one junction end.

The time point denotes: patch test 1, 2 weeks after DPC sensitization. Treatment specified: therapeutic diphenylcyclopropenone sensitization with weekly scalp DPC. Prior to application of each patch test, blood was drawn. In the authors' methods: Sample-level TCR yields exhibited a median of around 93,000, with a range of about 23,224 to 700,000. TCRdb called the RACE reads again in MiXCR, with one record for every CDR3 protein. What appears here as the V and J calls and clone size reflects TCRdb's work, not the paper's. The repertoire holds 340,000 or so distinct CDR3 sequences, roughly 6.9% seen once, with around 8.2% in the top ten.

Sequenced here: whole blood, sampled in connection with sensitization to the hapten diphenylcyclopropenone (DPC). The chain employs TRBV5-1 and TRBJ1-4; 8 bases fit TRBD1. The TCR originated in a woman in her late teens or twenties with alopecia areata. Some clones in this sample may be carry-over from other donors' samples. The CDR3, as DNA: TGCACCAGCAGCGGACAGGGAGGAGAAAAACTGTTTTTT. It translates to CTSSGQGGEKLFF.